One sample yielded the 32 T cell receptor beta chains listed below, sequenced in a study of PD-1 blockade in mismatch repair-deficient tumors (TCRdb year 2017). Libraries came from the immunoSEQ multiplex PCR assay. Here the immuneACCESS table is served through TCRdb, limited to in-frame sequences with V and J called. Missing clones are a known gap in these copies; in checked studies unresolved V genes cover under half, and the rest lacks a known reason. This sample holds 39,000 or so clones; 65% to 85% were observed only once. The ten top clones hold approximately 1.1% of the sample. The sequenced sample was PBMCs, obtained roughly 40 weeks after starting pembrolizumab. Every receptor here comes from an adult with mismatch repair-deficient cancer.

The V call is TRBV7-6, the J call TRBJ2-6; 7 bases are shared with TRBD2. The CDR3 sequence is 15 residues long. V lost 5 bases, J lost 2 bases, and 3 bases stayed unmatched. Germline V gene sequence: CDR1 SGHVS, CDR2 FNYEAQ. Here the CDR3 reads CASSQRGPGANVLTF. For the CDR3, the DNA is TGTGCCAGCAGCCAGCGGGGCCCTGGGGCCAACGTCCTGACTTTC.

The chain employs TRBV29-1 and TRBJ1-5, with a possible D match to TRBD1 (5 bases). The CDR3 length is 13 residues. CDR1 is SQVTM and CDR2 is ANQGSEA in the germline V gene. V lost 5 bases to trimming and J lost 7 bases, with 15 bases between them. The CDR3 DNA is TGCAGCGTTTTGCGGGGGGTAGGACAGCCCCAGCATTTT. It codes for CSVLRGVGQPQHF.

The chain couples TRBV13 to TRBJ2-7, with 11 bases fitting TRBD2. CDR1 and CDR2 from the germline V gene are PRHDT and FYEKMQ (reference sequence). V lost 5 bases and J lost 6; bases outside the gene matches: 9. The CDR3 sequence is 15 residues long. The CDR3, as DNA: TGTGCCAGCAGCGTCACTAGCGGGAGTTCTCGCGAGCAGTACTTC. This sequence encodes CASSVTSGSSREQYF.

The chain links TRBV5-4 to TRBJ2-1; 9 positions match TRBD2. This CDR3 has 16 amino acids. CDR1 SGHNT and CDR2 YYREEE come from the germline V gene (reference sequence). The ends lost 4 bases at V and 6 bases at J; junction bases unmatched: 11. The chain's CDR3 is CASSKNSGRTLNEQFF. CDR3 nucleotide sequence: TGTGCCAGCAGCAAGAATAGCGGGAGAACCCTCAATGAGCAGTTCTTC.

The chain carries TRBV7-8 and TRBJ2-1, with D tentatively TRBD2 (6 bases). The CDR3 is made up of 17 amino acids. The V and J ends lost 0 bases and 0 bases respectively, with 12 bases between them. Germline CDR1 SGHVS, CDR2 FQNEAQ. Here the CDR3 DNA reads TGTGCCAGCAGCTTAGCGCGGGGCGGAGGCTCCTACAATGAGCAGTTCTTC. Translating it yields CASSLARGGGSYNEQFF.

The V call is TRBV12-2, the J call TRBJ1-1. TRBV12-2 is deemed a pseudogene. The CDR3 consists of 16 residues. The CDR3 region has the DNA TGTGCAAGTCGCCCACAGCGCGGGGGACAGAACACTGAAGCTTTCTTT. This encodes CASRPQRGGQNTEAFF.

V is TRBV7-3 and J is TRBJ2-2; D might be TRBD1 (6 bases). This CDR3 contains 12 residues. Trimming left V 5 bases short and J 5 bases short, with 6 bases between. CDR1 is SGHTA and CDR2 is FQGTGA in the germline V gene. The CDR3 DNA is TGTGCCAGCAGCGACAGGACCGGGGAGCTGTTTTTT. Protein sequence: CASSDRTGELFF.

This sequence joins TRBV2 and TRBJ1-4, with 9 bases matching TRBD1. The germline CDR1 and CDR2 sequences are SNHLY and FYNNEI. The CDR3 consists of 19 residues. The ends lost 7 bases at V and 0 bases at J; junction bases unmatched: 15. CDR3 nucleotide sequence: TGTGCCAGCACCTACACCGGGACAGGGAAGTATTCAACTAATGAAAAACTGTTTTTT. This sequence encodes CASTYTGTGKYSTNEKLFF.

This chain links TRBV28 with TRBJ2-6, with D unresolved. In germline, CDR1 is MDHEN, CDR2 SYDVKM. The CDR3 has 17 amino acids. Trimming left V 8 bases short and J 0 bases short, with 17 bases between. The CDR3 reads CASGTTRRGSGANVLTF. For the CDR3, the DNA is TGTGCCAGCGGTACGACGCGGCGAGGCTCTGGGGCCAACGTCCTGACTTTC.

This sequence joins TRBV9 and TRBJ1-2; D is possibly TRBD1 (6 bases). The CDR3 is made up of 14 amino acids. V was trimmed by 3 bases and J by 7 bases, leaving 16 bases between them. CDR1 and CDR2 from the germline V gene are SGDLS and YYNGEE. CDR3 sequence: CASSASGGPAGYTF. CDR3 nucleotides: TGTGCCAGCAGCGCCAGCGGGGGGCCGGCTGGCTACACCTTC.

The chain couples TRBV5-1 to TRBJ2-7; TRBD2 is a possible D gene (5 bases). Germline CDR1 reads SGHRS; CDR2 reads YFSETQ. Trimming stripped 2 bases from V and 4 bases from J, with 13 bases between. This CDR3 region has 14 residues. CDR3: CASSLRGSNYEQYF. DNA of the CDR3: TGCGCCAGCAGCTTACGTGGGAGTAATTACGAGCAGTACTTC.

This chain links TRBV6-1 with TRBJ1-6; no definite D call. The CDR3 covers 13 residues. V was clipped by 3 bases and J by 10 bases, with 10 bases between them. Germline loops: CDR1 MNHNS, CDR2 SASEGT. CDR3 DNA: TGTGCCAGCAGTGAGTTCCGGGTCTCACCCCTCCACTTT. It encodes CASSEFRVSPLHF.

With regard to this clone: The DNA is omitted, as the CDR3 cannot be located on it reliably, and the CDR3 follows TCRdb's listing. The chain uses TRBV30 and TRBJ1-2; the D call TRBD1 from the table was never checked on the DNA. The CDR3 has 17 amino acids, counting both end residues. From germline, CDR1 is GTSNPN and CDR2 SVGIG (reference sequence). CDR3 loop: CAWGSGTGVSLNYGYTF.

V usage is TRBV5-1 and J usage is TRBJ2-1; 7 nucleotides line up with TRBD2. Germline CDR1 SGHRS, CDR2 YFSETQ. The V gene end was trimmed by 3 bases and the J gene end by 6 bases; junction bases not matched to a gene: 9. The CDR3 runs to 15 residues. CDR3 DNA: TGCGCCAGCAGCTCGTTGGTAGCGGGCGGCAATGAGCAGTTCTTC. Translating it yields CASSSLVAGGNEQFF. Using reference TRBV5-1 and TRBJ2-1 for the parts outside the CDR3, the full variable domain is KAGVTQTPRYLIKTRGQQVTLSCSPISGHRSVSWYQQTPGQGLQFLFEYFSETQRNKGNFPGRFSGRQFSNSRSEMNVSTLELGDSALYLCASSSLVAGGNEQFFGPGTRLTVL.

The chain combines TRBV7-8 with TRBJ2-3, with 14 bases matching TRBD2. The CDR3 has 19 amino acids. Trimming removed 5 bases from V and 2 bases from J; junction bases left unmatched: 12. Germline V gives CDR1 SGHVS, CDR2 FQNEAQ. As DNA, the CDR3 is TGTGCCAGCAGCACCCGGACAGCGGGACTAGCGGGAGTCACAGATACGCAGTATTTT. This codes for CASSTRTAGLAGVTDTQYF.

The V and J genes are TRBV5-4 and TRBJ2-3; D unresolved. Trimming cost V 4 bases and J 0 bases, with 12 bases left between them. Germline V gene lookup returns CDR1 SGHNT and CDR2 YYREEE (reference sequence). This CDR3 region has 15 residues. The chain's CDR3 is CASSPVFSSTDTQYF. The CDR3, as DNA: TGTGCCAGCAGCCCAGTCTTTTCTAGCACAGATACGCAGTATTTT.

In nucleotides, the CDR3 is TGTGCCAGCAGCCTACGGACTAGCGACGAGCAGTTCTTC. Amino acid sequence: CASSLRTSDEQFF. This chain links TRBV5-4 with TRBJ2-1, with 9 positions matching TRBD2. Germline CDR1 and CDR2: SGHNT and YYREEE (reference sequence). The CDR3 sequence is 13 residues long. The J segment lost 10 bases and the V segment lost 4 bases, leaving 6 bases of the junction unmatched.

The rearrangement joins TRBV15 to TRBJ2-3, with D tentatively TRBD1 (6 bases). The CDR3 is 16 amino acids. V was shortened by 2 bases and J by 2 bases, with 14 bases between the two germline ends. Germline V gene data show CDR1 as LNHNV and CDR2 as YYDKDF (reference sequence). The CDR3 protein is CATSRPDSPYTDTQYF. The CDR3 DNA sequence: TGTGCCACCAGCAGACCGGACAGCCCCTACACAGATACGCAGTATTTT.

This chain links TRBV11-2 with TRBJ2-3; D is undetermined. The V end was cut by 6 bases, the J end by 0 bases, with 10 bases between. The length of the CDR3 is 14 residues. Germline CDR1 and CDR2: SGHAT and FQNNGV. CDR3 nucleotide sequence: TGTGCCAGCAGAATTCCTAGGAGCACAGATACGCAGTATTTT. Residues: CASRIPRSTDTQYF.

This rearrangement joins TRBV27 to TRBJ2-7, with 8 bases aligning to TRBD2. Germline CDR1 is MNHEY and CDR2 is SMNVEV (reference sequence). The J segment lost 3 bases and the V segment lost 6 bases, leaving 7 bases of the junction unmatched. CDR3 length: 14 residues. CDR3 loop: CASRRAGVNYEQYF. The CDR3 nucleotides are TGTGCCAGCAGAAGAGCGGGAGTCAACTACGAGCAGTACTTC.

The sample holds one count of this clone. V and J are TRBV28 and TRBJ2-1; tentatively, D is TRBD1 (5 bases). Germline V gene data show CDR1 as MDHEN and CDR2 as SYDVKM. This CDR3 is 11 amino acids long. Deletions cut 1 base from V and 12 bases from J, with 7 bases between. The CDR3 DNA is TGTGCCAGCAGTTTATCCAGGGTGCAGTTCTTC. Translating gives CASSLSRVQFF. The full variable domain, with the rest looked up from reference TRBV28 and TRBJ2-1, is DVKVTQSSRYLVKRTGEKVFLECVQDMDHENMFWYRQDPGLGLRLIYFSYDVKMKEKGDIPEGYSVSREKKERFSLILESASTNQTSMYLCASSLSRVQFFGPGTRLTVL.

With respect to this clone: At one end, the junction sequence differs from germline, possibly due to a read error. CDR3 amino acids: CASSPLSDF. The CDR3 DNA reads TGTGCCAGCAGCCCCCTATCGGACTTC. This sequence joins TRBV3-1 (or the pseudogene TRBV3-2) and TRBJ2-4, with D uncertain. Germline-derived CDR1 and CDR2 are LGHDT and YNNKEL (reference sequence). CDR3 length equals 9 residues.

This clone has just a few counts. V gene TRBV7-8 combines with J gene TRBJ1-1; D is unresolved. V was shortened by 2 bases and J by 1 base, with 5 bases between the two germline ends. CDR3 length equals 13 residues. Germline-derived CDR1 and CDR2 are SGHVS and FQNEAQ. CDR3 protein: CASSLFGNTEAFF. The CDR3 nucleotides are TGTGCCAGCAGCTTATTCGGGAACACTGAAGCTTTCTTT.

This clone was counted a few times. The chain carries TRBV6-6 and TRBJ2-7; 8 bases are a match to TRBD2. Germline-derived CDR1 and CDR2 are MNHNY and SVGAGI (reference sequence). The length of the CDR3 is 14 residues. Trimming at V came to 8 bases and at J to 0 bases, leaving 6 bases not matched to a gene. The DNA for the CDR3 is TGTGCCAGCCACCTAAGCGGGAGCTCCTACGAGCAGTACTTC. This gives the protein CASHLSGSSYEQYF.

The chain has TRBV27 and TRBJ1-5, with 7 bases fitting TRBD1. The CDR3 runs to 13 residues. The V gene's germline CDR1 is MNHEY and CDR2 SMNVEV (reference sequence). V was pared by 6 bases and J by 1 base, with 0 bases of the junction left unmatched. In DNA, the CDR3 is TGTGCCAGCAGCAGGGGGAGCAATCAGCCCCAGCATTTT. Protein sequence: CASSRGSNQPQHF.

The chain combines TRBV4-1 with TRBJ1-4; 11 bases match TRBD1. With V trimmed by 3 bases and J by 7 bases, 7 bases remained unmatched. The CDR3 totals 16 residues. The germline CDR1 and CDR2 sequences are MGHRA and YSYEKL. CDR3 loop: CASSHPGQGAAEKLFF. CDR3 sequence (DNA): TGCGCCAGCAGCCATCCCGGACAGGGGGCGGCTGAAAAACTGTTTTTT.

This rearrangement joins TRBV9 to TRBJ2-2, with TRBD2 matching 13 bases. The germline V gene encodes CDR1 SGDLS and CDR2 YYNGEE. V lost 6 bases to trimming and J lost 7 bases; unmatched junction nucleotides: 9. This CDR3 region has 16 residues. The CDR3, as DNA: TGTGCCAGCACCCCCGGACTAGCGGGAGCTGTCGGGGAGCTGTTTTTT. Protein product: CASTPGLAGAVGELFF.

The chain recombines TRBV19 with TRBJ1-2; D is perhaps TRBD1 (5 bases). Germline V gene lookup returns CDR1 LNHDA and CDR2 SQIVND (reference sequence). V lost 7 bases and J lost 4, with 16 bases in between. The CDR3 contains 14 residues. The CDR3 bases are TGTGCCAGTACCTTAGGGGAACGGCTCTATGGCTACACCTTC. It yields the protein CASTLGERLYGYTF.

The chain combines TRBV19 with TRBJ1-2; 9 positions match TRBD1. This CDR3 is 14 amino acids long. Germline trimming cut 6 bases from V and 5 bases from J; bases unmatched to any gene: 7. The V gene's germline CDR1 is LNHDA and CDR2 SQIVND (reference sequence). The CDR3 DNA follows: TGTGCCAGTAGCATGGACAGGGGAATGTATGGCTACACCTTC. Amino acid sequence: CASSMDRGMYGYTF.

The chain has TRBV11-2 and TRBJ1-1; D perhaps matches TRBD1 (5 bases). Trimming stripped 6 bases from V and 0 bases from J, with 14 bases between. This CDR3 contains 15 residues. Germline-derived CDR1 and CDR2 are SGHAT and FQNNGV. Written as DNA, the CDR3 is TGTGCCAGCAGGCGGAAGACAGTCATGAACACTGAAGCTTTCTTT. The encoded protein is CASRRKTVMNTEAFF.

V is TRBV5-1 and J is TRBJ2-5; D remains ambiguous. The ends were cut back, 4 bases at V and 5 bases at J, with 12 bases in the middle. The CDR3 sequence is 13 residues long. In germline, CDR1 is SGHRS, CDR2 YFSETQ. The CDR3, as DNA: TGCGCCAGCAGCGCCCGAATGCGGGAGACCCAGTACTTC. It encodes CASSARMRETQYF.

The chain uses TRBV28 and TRBJ1-5, with 7 bases lining up with TRBD1. In germline, CDR1 is MDHEN, CDR2 SYDVKM. Unmatched junction bases numbered 4, after V lost 2 bases and J lost 9 bases. The CDR3 runs 13 residues. CDR3 sequence reads: CASSLDRDAPQHF. CDR3 in DNA: TGTGCCAGCAGTTTAGACAGGGACGCGCCCCAGCATTTT.